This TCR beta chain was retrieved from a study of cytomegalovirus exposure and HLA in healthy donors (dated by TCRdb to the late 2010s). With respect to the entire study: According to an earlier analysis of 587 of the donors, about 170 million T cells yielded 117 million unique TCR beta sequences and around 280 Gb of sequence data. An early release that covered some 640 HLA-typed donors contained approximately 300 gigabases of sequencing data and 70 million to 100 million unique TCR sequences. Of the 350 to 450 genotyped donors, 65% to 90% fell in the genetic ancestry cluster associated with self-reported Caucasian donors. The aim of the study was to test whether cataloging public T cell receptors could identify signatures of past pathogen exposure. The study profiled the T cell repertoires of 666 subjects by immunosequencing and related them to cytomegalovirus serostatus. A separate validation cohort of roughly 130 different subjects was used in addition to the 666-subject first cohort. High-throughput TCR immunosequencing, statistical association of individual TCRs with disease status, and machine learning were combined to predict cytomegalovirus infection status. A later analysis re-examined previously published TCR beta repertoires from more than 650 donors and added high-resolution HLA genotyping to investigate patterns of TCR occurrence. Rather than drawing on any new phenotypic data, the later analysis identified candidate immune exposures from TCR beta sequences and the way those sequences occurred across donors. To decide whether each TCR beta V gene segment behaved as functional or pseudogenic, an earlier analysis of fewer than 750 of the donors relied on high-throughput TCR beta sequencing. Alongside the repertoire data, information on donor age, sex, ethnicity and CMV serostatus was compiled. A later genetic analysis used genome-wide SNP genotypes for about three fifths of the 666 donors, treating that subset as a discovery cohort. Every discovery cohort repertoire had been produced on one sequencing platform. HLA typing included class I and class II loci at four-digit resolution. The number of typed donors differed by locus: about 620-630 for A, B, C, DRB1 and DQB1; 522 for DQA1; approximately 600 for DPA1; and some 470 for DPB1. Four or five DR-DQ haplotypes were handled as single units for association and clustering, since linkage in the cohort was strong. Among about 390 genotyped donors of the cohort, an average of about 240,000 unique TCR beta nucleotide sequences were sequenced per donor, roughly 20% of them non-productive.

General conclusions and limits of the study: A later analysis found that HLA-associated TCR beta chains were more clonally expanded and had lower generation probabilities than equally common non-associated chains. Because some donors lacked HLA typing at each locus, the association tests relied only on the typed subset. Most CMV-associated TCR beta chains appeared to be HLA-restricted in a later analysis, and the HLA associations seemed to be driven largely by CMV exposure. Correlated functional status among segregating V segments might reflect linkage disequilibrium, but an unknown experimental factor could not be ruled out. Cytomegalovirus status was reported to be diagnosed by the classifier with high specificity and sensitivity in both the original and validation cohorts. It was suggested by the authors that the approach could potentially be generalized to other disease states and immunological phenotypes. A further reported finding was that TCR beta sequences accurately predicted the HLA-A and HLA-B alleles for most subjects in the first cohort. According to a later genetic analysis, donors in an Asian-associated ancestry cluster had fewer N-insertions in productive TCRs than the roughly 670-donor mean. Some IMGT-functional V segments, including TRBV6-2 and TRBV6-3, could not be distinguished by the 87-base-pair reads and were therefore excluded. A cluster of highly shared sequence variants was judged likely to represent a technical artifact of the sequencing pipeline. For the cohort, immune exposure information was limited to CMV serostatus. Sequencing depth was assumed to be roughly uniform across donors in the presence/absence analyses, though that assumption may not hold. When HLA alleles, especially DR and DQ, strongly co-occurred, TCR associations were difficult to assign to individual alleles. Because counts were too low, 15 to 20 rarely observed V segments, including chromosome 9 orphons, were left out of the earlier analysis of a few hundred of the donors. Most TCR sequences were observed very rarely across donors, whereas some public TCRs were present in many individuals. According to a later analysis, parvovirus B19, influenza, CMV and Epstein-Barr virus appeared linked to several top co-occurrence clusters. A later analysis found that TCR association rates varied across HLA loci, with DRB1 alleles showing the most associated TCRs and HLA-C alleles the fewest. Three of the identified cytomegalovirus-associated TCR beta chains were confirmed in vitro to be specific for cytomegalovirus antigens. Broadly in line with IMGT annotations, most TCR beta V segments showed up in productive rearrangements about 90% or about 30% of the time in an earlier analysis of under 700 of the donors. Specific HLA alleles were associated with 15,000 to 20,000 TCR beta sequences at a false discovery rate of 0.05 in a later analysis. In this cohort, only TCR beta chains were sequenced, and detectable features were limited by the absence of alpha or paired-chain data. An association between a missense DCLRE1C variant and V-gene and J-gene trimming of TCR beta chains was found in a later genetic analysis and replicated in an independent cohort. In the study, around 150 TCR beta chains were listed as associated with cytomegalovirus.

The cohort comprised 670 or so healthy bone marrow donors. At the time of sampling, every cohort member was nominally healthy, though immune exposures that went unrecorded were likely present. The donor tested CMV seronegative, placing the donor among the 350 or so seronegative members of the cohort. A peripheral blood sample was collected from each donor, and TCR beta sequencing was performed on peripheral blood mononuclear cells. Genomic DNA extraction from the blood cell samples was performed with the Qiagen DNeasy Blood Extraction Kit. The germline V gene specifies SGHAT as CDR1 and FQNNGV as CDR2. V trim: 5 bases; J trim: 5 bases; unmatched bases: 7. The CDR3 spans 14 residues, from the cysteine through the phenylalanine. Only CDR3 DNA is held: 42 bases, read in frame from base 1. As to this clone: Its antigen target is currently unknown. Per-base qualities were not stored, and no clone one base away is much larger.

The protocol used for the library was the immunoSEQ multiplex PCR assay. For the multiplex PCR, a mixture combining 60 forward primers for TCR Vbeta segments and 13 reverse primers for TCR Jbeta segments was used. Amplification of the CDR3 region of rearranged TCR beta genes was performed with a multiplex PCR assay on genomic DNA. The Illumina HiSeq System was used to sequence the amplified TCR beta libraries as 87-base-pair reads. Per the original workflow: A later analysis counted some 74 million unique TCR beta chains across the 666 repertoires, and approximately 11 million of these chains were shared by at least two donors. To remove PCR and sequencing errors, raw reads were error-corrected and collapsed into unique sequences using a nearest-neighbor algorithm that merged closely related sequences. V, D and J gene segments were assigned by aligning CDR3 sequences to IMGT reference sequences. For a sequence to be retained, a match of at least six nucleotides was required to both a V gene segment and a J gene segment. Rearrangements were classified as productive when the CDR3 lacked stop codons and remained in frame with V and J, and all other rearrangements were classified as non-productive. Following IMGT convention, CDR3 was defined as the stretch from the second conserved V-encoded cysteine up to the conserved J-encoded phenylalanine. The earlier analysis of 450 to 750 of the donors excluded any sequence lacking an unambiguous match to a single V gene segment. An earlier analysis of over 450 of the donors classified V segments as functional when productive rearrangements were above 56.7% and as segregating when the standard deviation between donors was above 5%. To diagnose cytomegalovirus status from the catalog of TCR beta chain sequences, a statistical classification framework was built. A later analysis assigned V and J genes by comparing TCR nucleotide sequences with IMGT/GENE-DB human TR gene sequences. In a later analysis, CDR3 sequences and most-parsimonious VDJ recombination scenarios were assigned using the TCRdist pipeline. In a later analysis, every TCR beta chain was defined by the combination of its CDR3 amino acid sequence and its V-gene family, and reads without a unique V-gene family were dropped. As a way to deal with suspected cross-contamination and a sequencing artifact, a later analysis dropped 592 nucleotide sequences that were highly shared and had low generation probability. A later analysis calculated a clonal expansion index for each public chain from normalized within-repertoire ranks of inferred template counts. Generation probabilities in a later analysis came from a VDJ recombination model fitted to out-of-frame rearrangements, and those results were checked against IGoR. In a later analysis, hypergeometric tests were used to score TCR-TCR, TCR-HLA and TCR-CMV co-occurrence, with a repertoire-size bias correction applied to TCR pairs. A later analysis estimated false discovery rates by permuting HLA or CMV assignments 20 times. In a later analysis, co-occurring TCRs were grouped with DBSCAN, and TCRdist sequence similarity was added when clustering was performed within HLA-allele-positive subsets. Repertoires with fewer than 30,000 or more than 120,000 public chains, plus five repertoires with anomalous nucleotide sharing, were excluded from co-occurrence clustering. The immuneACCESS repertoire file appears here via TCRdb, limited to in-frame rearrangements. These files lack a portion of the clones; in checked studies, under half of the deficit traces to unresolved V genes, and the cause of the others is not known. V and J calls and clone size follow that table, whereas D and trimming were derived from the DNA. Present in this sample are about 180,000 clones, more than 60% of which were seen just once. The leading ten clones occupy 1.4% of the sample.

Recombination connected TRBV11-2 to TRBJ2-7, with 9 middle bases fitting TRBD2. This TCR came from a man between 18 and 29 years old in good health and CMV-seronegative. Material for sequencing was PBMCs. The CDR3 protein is CASSTIAGEDEQYF. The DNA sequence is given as TGTGCCAGCAGCACCATAGCGGGAGAGGACGAGCAGTACTTC.